A single sample gave rise to the 21 T cell receptor beta chains below, sequenced in a study of beta chain features in type 1 diabetes. Overall study findings and caveats: Across all four CD4+ subsets, people with type 1 diabetes showed modestly shorter TCRB CDR3s.

The antigens for these receptors are not known. Isolated RNA was reverse transcribed in full, so expressed TCRB transcripts were sequenced. This table comes from immunoSEQ multiplex PCR, and its TCRdb copy is limited to in-frame clones, with some not included. This table has approximately 260,000 clones, roughly 25% appearing once. Input material: naive CD4+ T cells from blood. These TCRs come from a woman in her thirties with type 1 diabetes.

The chain combines TRBV12-5 with TRBJ2-5; possible D gene TRBD1, 6 bases. V was trimmed by 7 bases and J by 1 base, leaving 10 bases between them. CDR3 length: 13 residues. Germline CDR1 LGHNT, CDR2 FRNRAP. The DNA for the CDR3 is TGTGCTAGTGAGGGACATTTCCAAGAGACCCAGTACTTC. It yields the protein CASEGHFQETQYF.

This clone was counted only a few times. The chain employs TRBV30 and TRBJ1-1; D possibly corresponds to TRBD1 (5 bases). The CDR3 covers 13 residues. The V gene lost 7 bases and the J gene lost 4 bases, with 16 bases spanning the gap. Germline loops: CDR1 GTSNPN, CDR2 SVGIG (reference sequence). The CDR3 region has the DNA TGTGCCTCCAACTCAGGGTTGGGCACTGAAGCTTTCTTT. Translating it yields CASNSGLGTEAFF. The full variable domain, rest sourced from reference TRBV30 and TRBJ1-1, is SQTIHQWPATLVQPVGSPLSLECTVEGTSNPNLYWYRQAAGRGLQLLFYSVGIGQISSEVPQNLSASRPQDRQFILSSKKLLLSDSGFYLCASNSGLGTEAFFGQGTRLTVV.

This clone was recorded a few times. The rearrangement uses TRBV4-1 and TRBJ2-1; D possibly corresponds to TRBD1 (5 bases). V was pared by 1 base and J by 3 bases, with 13 bases between. The CDR3 covers 16 residues. Germline V gene sequence: CDR1 MGHRA, CDR2 YSYEKL. In DNA form, the CDR3 reads TGCGCCAGCAGCCAAGTGTACAGGCTGGTCTACAATGAGCAGTTCTTC. This encodes CASSQVYRLVYNEQFF.

The V call is TRBV30, the J call TRBJ2-7, with D maybe TRBD2 (5 bases). Between the trimmed V and J ends, which lost 5 bases and 10 bases, there was a span of 15 bases. The CDR3 extends over 11 amino acids. Per germline, CDR1 GTSNPN and CDR2 SVGIG (reference sequence). Here the CDR3 reads CAWGSGTPQYF. Here the CDR3 DNA reads TGTGCCTGGGGGTCGGGAACGCCCCAGTACTTC.

V gene TRBV27 combines with J gene TRBJ2-5; a possible D gene is TRBD1 (5 bases). Trimming pared 3 bases from V and 5 bases from J, leaving 13 bases between. Germline CDR1 MNHEY, CDR2 SMNVEV (reference sequence). This CDR3 has 14 amino acids. The CDR3 spells CASSFNWGAETQYF. CDR3 in DNA: TGTGCCAGCAGTTTTAACTGGGGCGCGGAGACCCAGTACTTC.

The genes are TRBV27 and TRBJ2-7; perhaps TRBD1 as D (6 bases). Germline CDR1 is MNHEY and CDR2 is SMNVEV (reference sequence). With 5 bases removed from V and 2 bases from J, the gap between germline ends came to 19 bases. The CDR3 spans 16 residues. As DNA, the CDR3 is TGTGCCAGCAGTCCGCTCAGGGGCCGACGAACCTACGAGCAGTACTTC. As protein: CASSPLRGRRTYEQYF.

V usage is TRBV7-9 and J usage is TRBJ2-1, with D possibly TRBD1 on 6 matching bases. The CDR3 contains 13 residues. CDR1 is SEHNR and CDR2 is FQNEAQ in the germline V gene (reference sequence). V was trimmed by 2 bases and J by 7 bases, leaving 9 bases between them. The CDR3 region has the DNA TGTGCCAGCAGCTTAAACAGGGCGAATGAGCAGTTCTTC. It encodes CASSLNRANEQFF.

The rearrangement uses TRBV6-5 and TRBJ2-4, with a tentative D call TRBD2 (6 bases). The CDR3 runs to 16 residues. CDR1 is MNHEY, CDR2 SVGAGI, per germline. The V end lost 0 bases, the J end lost 15 bases, and 24 bases lay between the germline ends. CDR3 in DNA: TGTGCCAGCAGTTACTCTTGGGTGGGGGGTCCGCCGACCTTGTACTTC. The encoded protein is CASSYSWVGGPPTLYF.

The rearrangement joins TRBV4-1 to TRBJ2-2; 9 bases match TRBD2. The CDR3 contains 15 residues. The J segment lost 8 bases and the V segment lost 3 bases, leaving 7 bases of the junction unmatched. CDR1 MGHRA and CDR2 YSYEKL come from the germline V gene. The CDR3 region is CASSQIAGVSGELFF. CDR3 DNA sequence: TGCGCCAGCAGCCAGATAGCGGGAGTGTCTGGGGAGCTGTTTTTT.

As for this clone: The germline gene is not matched at one end of the junction; a read error may be the cause. The chain employs TRBV15 and TRBJ2-2, with TRBD2 matching over 11 bases. In germline, CDR1 is LNHNV, CDR2 YYDKDF (reference sequence). The CDR3 length is 17 residues. CDR3 sequence: CATNRGSGRGNTGELFF. CDR3 DNA sequence: TGTGCCACCAACAGAGGTAGCGGGAGGGGGAACACCGGGGAGCTGTTTTTT.

A remark on this clone: A junction boundary mismatches the germline segment, possibly from a read error. The rearrangement uses TRBV4-1 and TRBJ1-2; TRBD1 matches at 7 bases. This CDR3 contains 10 residues. Germline CDR1 reads MGHRA; CDR2 reads YSYEKL. The CDR3, as DNA: TGTGCCAGCAGCCAGGAGGGGGCCTTCTTC. It is translated as CASSQEGAFF.

The chain employs TRBV5-1 and TRBJ2-5, with unresolved D. The germline V and J ends were trimmed by 1 base and 3 bases, with 13 bases remaining between them. This CDR3 has 15 amino acids. Germline V gene data show CDR1 as SGHRS and CDR2 as YFSETQ. Written as DNA, the CDR3 is TGCGCCAGCAGCTTGTCAGGAATTCCCGAAGAGACCCAGTACTTC. Its translation: CASSLSGIPEETQYF.

The chain is built from TRBV28 and TRBJ2-6; D is ambiguous. This CDR3 has 13 residues. Germline CDR1 reads MDHEN; CDR2 reads SYDVKM. The ends were cut back, 8 bases at V and 4 bases at J, with 9 bases in the middle. CDR3 loop: CASFSGGANVLTF. CDR3 DNA: TGTGCCAGCTTCTCAGGAGGGGCCAACGTCCTGACTTTC.

In this sample, this clone turned up a few times. This sequence joins TRBV27 and TRBJ2-6; perhaps TRBD1 as D (5 bases). From germline, CDR1 is MNHEY and CDR2 SMNVEV (reference sequence). This CDR3 is built from 15 residues. The V gene lost 3 bases and the J gene lost 2 bases, with 8 bases spanning the gap. The CDR3 bases are TGTGCCAGCAGTTTTCTCAGGGCTGGGGCCAACGTCCTGACTTTC. It yields the protein CASSFLRAGANVLTF.

This clone was seen a few times. At one boundary the junction diverges from the germline segment, which might be a read error. V and J are TRBV7-7 and TRBJ2-3, with 7 positions matching TRBD2. CDR1 and CDR2 (germline): SSHAT, FNYEAQ (reference sequence). CDR3 length: 15 amino acids. In DNA form, the CDR3 reads TGTGCTAGCAGCTTAGCGGGCGCTAGCACAGATACGCAGTATTTT. Its protein is CASSLAGASTDTQYF.

This clone was picked up one time. The rearrangement links TRBV7-9 to TRBJ2-3; 13 nucleotides align to TRBD2. V lost 8 bases, J lost 6 bases, and 2 bases stayed unmatched. Germline V CDR1 and CDR2: SEHNR, FQNEAQ (reference sequence). This CDR3 has 13 amino acids. The CDR3 spells CASGLAGVDTQYF. The CDR3 nucleotides read TGTGCCAGCGGACTAGCGGGAGTGGATACGCAGTATTTT.

V and J are TRBV30 and TRBJ2-5, with TRBD2 as a possible D gene (6 bases). V lost 3 bases and J lost 2, with 16 bases in between. Germline CDR1 is GTSNPN and CDR2 is SVGIG (reference sequence). This CDR3 has 15 residues. The CDR3 here is CAWRLRRREQETQYF. The DNA of the CDR3 is TGTGCCTGGAGACTAAGGAGGCGGGAACAAGAGACCCAGTACTTC.

V usage is TRBV18 and J usage is TRBJ2-5, with TRBD2 identical over 10 bases. Germline trimming cut 9 bases from V and 2 bases from J; bases unmatched to any gene: 9. Germline CDR1 is KGHSH and CDR2 is LQKENI. The CDR3 contains 15 residues. DNA for the CDR3: TGTGCCAGTGCAAGACTAGCGGGTCTACAAGAGACCCAGTACTTC. Its protein product is CASARLAGLQETQYF.

The table lists this clone with a few counts. The chain is built from TRBV29-1 and TRBJ1-2; D might be TRBD1 (6 bases). CDR1 and CDR2 (germline): SQVTM, ANQGSEA. The CDR3 length is 11 residues. V dropped 4 bases and J dropped 6 bases, with 9 bases sitting between them. In nucleotides, the CDR3 is TGCAGCGTTGGGGCAGGGGATGGCTACACCTTC. It translates to CSVGAGDGYTF.

The chain has TRBV7-8 and TRBJ2-1; a possible D gene is TRBD2 (6 bases). The CDR3 spans 13 residues. The germline CDR1 and CDR2 sequences are SGHVS and FQNEAQ. V was shortened by 5 bases and J by 8 bases, with 13 bases between the two germline ends. The CDR3 here is CASSGTGTHEQFF. DNA for the CDR3: TGTGCCAGCAGCGGGACCGGGACTCATGAGCAGTTCTTC.

The CDR3 here is CAISRTSGTNGNTGELFF. The CDR3 DNA follows: TGTGCCATCTCGAGGACTAGCGGGACTAATGGAAACACCGGGGAGCTGTTTTTT. V gene TRBV10-3 combines with J gene TRBJ2-2; 12 bases map to TRBD2. The junction had 12 bases not matched to a gene; V was cut back by 8 bases and J by 2 bases. This CDR3 region has 18 residues. Germline V gene sequence: CDR1 ENHRY, CDR2 SYGVKD.